The table lists the clone carrying this T cell receptor beta chain with a few counts. Antigen: not known. TCRdb re-called the RACE reads with MiXCR, one entry per CDR3 protein. The table records 180,000 or so distinct CDR3 sequences, around 30% of them present only once. As to time point: pre-sensitization, week 0. Specified treatment: therapeutic diphenylcyclopropenone sensitization with weekly scalp DPC. Prior to application of each patch test, blood was drawn. The sample originates from a study of human T cells and chemical hapten exposure. About the research overall: Once 0.01% DPC had been applied to the upper back by patch test, readings were taken at 6 days.

Study-level results: The count of PT1 expanded TCRs correlated positively with patch test score.

The CDR3 has 14 amino acids. Between the trimmed V and J ends, which lost 5 bases and 0 bases, there was a span of 11 bases. Per germline, CDR1 ENHRY and CDR2 SYGVKD. This sequence was found in a woman in her 30s with alopecia areata. Some clones in this sample may be carry-over from other donors' samples. The source material was whole blood, sampled in connection with sensitization to the hapten diphenylcyclopropenone (DPC). V is TRBV10-3 and J is TRBJ2-7; D possibly corresponds to TRBD1 (6 bases). CDR3 sequence: CAISQDSSSYEQYF. Written as DNA, the CDR3 is TGTGCCATCAGTCAGGACAGCAGCTCCTACGAGCAGTACTTC.